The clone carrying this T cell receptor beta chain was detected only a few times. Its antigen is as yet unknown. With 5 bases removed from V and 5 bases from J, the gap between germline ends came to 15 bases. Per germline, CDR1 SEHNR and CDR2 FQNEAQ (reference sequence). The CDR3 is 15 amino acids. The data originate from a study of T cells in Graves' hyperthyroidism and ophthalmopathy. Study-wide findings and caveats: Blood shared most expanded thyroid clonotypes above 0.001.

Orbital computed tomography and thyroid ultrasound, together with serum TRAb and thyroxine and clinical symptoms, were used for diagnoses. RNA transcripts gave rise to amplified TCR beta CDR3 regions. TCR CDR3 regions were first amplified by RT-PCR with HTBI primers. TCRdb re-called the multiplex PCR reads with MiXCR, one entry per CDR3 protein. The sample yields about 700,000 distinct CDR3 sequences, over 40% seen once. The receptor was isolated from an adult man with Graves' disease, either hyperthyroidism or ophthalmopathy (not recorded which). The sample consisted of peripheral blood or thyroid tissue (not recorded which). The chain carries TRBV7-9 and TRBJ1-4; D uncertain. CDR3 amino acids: CASSPPRAGNEKLFF. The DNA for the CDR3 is TGTGCCAGCAGCCCGCCCCGGGCCGGGAATGAAAAACTGTTTTTT.